This T cell receptor (beta chain) was captured by sequencing in a study of blood T cell repertoires in COVID-19. Overall study: Acute-phase and convalescent COVID-19 samples originated in the United States, Italy and Spain. The analysed material was cDNA or gDNA that came from T cells, B-cell-depleted T cells, or PBMCs.

In the original analysis: Estimated nucleated cell counts came from reference gene primer amplification. The protocol was immunoSEQ multiplex PCR, while the TCRdb copy is restricted to in-frame clones and leaves out a portion. Clone size and the V and J calls come from that table; the DNA yielded D and trimming. The repertoire has around 260,000 clones, 80% to 90% of them found once; the top ten carry roughly 9.4%. The origin of this receptor is a woman between 50 and 59 years old who had recovered from COVID-19. Source material: peripheral blood.

This chain's CDR3 is CASSPGQLNSPLHF. The DNA for the CDR3 is TGCGCCAGCAGCCCGGGACAGCTTAATTCACCCCTCCACTTT. The chain carries TRBV5-1 and TRBJ1-6; TRBD1 matches at 7 bases. The trim removed 4 bases at V and 6 bases at J, leaving 4 bases unmatched. The V gene's germline CDR1 is SGHRS and CDR2 YFSETQ. CDR3 length: 14 amino acids.